This TCR beta chain emerged from a study of blood T cells in healthy people across ages. Overall study context: Capture by template switching was about one barcoded beta molecule per two T cells.

Germline CDR1 SGHRS, CDR2 YFSETQ. Trimming cost V 4 bases and J 0 bases, with 11 bases left between them. The CDR3 contains 16 residues. A sample-barcoded 5' primer and a J-beta primer mix were used in a second PCR of roughly 6 to 11 cycles. Template switching added a 12-random-nucleotide identifier to every cDNA molecule. TCRdb analysed the 5' RACE reads with MiXCR anew, one entry per CDR3 protein. The table shows hundreds of thousands of distinct CDR3 sequences, with roughly 26% occurring only once. About this clonotype: Its antigen is currently unknown.

Every donor contributed 7.5 to 10 milliliters of peripheral blood by blood draw. Study results and caveats: With unsorted PBMCs, a conclusive comparison of naive versus antigen-experienced cells was not possible.

The sample consisted of blood. The source of this sequence is a woman at least 80 years old in good health. The genes are TRBV5-1 and TRBJ2-6, with D possibly being TRBD1 (5 bases). For the CDR3, the DNA is TGCGCCAGCAGCCTAGACAGAGACTCTGGGGCCAACGTCCTGACTTTC. It yields the protein CASSLDRDSGANVLTF.